This T cell receptor beta chain was recorded in a study of technical replicates of blood from a few donors. Germline V lookup: CDR1 MNHEY, CDR2 SMNVEV (reference sequence). The V and J ends lost 3 bases and 3 bases respectively, with 3 bases between them. The CDR3 spans 12 residues. Sequencing used immunoSEQ multiplex PCR; TCRdb keeps in-frame clones, though not all of them. The data contain 85,000 to 100,000 clones, more than 90% of them seen just once; the ten biggest clones take up 0.2% to 0.25%. In this sample, this clone turned up once. This chain links TRBV27 with TRBJ2-1, with D unresolved. The TCR comes from a human donor in good health. Input material: T cells isolated from PBMCs. CDR3 nucleotide sequence: TGTGCCAGCAGTTTTAACTACAATGAGCAGTTCTTC. This sequence encodes CASSFNYNEQFF.